This T cell receptor (beta chain) originates from a study of T cells after yellow fever vaccination. Study-level information: Preparation of fractions with low cell numbers was performed using SMART-Seq v4 Ultra Low Input.

Findings and limits, study-wide: Clones from primary vaccination mostly reappeared after the booster (about 97% CD4, around 90% CD8). Shared CD4/CD8 clonotypes were a small share, likely from convergent recombination.

5'RACE template switching produced TCR cDNA carrying a universal primer site and UMIs. TCRdb re-called the 5' RACE reads with MiXCR, one entry per CDR3 protein. The table includes approximately 340,000 distinct CDR3 sequences, about 8.7% detected once. A remark on this clonotype: The antigen is unknown.

CDR1 MNHEY and CDR2 SVGEGT come from the germline V gene. CDR3 length: 14 residues. V lost 0 bases and J 4 bases, leaving 10 bases between the germline ends. The specimen was PBMCs, collected on the day of the first yellow fever vaccination. The source is a man between 18 and 29 years old who received the YFV17D yellow fever vaccine. The V gene is TRBV6-2 or TRBV6-3, the J gene TRBJ2-7, with D unclear. CDR3 residues: CASSYSIQSYEQYV. The CDR3 coding sequence is TGTGCCAGCAGTTACTCGATTCAGAGTTACGAGCAGTACGTC.